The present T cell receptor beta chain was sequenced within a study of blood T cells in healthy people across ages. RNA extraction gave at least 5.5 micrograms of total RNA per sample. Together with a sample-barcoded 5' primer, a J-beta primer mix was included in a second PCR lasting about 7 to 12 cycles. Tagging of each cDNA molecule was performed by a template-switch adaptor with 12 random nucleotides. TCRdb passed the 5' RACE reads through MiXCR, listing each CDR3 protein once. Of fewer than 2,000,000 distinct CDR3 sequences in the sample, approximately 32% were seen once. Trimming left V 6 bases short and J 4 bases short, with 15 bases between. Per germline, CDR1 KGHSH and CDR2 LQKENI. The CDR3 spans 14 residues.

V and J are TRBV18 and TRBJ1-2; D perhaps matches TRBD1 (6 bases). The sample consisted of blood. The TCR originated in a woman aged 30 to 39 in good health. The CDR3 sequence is CASSGGRGSYGYTF. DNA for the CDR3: TGTGCCAGCTCCGGAGGGAGGGGGAGCTATGGCTACACCTTC.